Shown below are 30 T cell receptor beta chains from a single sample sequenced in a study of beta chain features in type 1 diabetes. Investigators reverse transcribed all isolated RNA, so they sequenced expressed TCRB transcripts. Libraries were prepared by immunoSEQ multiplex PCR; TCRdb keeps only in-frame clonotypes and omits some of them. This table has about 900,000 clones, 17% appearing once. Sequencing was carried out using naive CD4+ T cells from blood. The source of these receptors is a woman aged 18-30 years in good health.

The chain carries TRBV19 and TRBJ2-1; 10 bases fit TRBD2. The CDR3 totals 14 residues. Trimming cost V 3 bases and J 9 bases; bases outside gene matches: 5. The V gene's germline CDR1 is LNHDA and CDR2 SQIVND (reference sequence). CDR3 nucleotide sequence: TGTGCCAGTAGTATTCCGAGCGGGAGGGCTGAGCAGTTCTTC. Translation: CASSIPSGRAEQFF.

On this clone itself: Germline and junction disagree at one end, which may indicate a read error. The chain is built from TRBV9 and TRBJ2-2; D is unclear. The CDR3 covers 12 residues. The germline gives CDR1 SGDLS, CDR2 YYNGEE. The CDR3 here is CAGSRNTGELFF. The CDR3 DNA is TGTGCCGGCAGCCGCAACACCGGGGAGCTGTTTTTT.

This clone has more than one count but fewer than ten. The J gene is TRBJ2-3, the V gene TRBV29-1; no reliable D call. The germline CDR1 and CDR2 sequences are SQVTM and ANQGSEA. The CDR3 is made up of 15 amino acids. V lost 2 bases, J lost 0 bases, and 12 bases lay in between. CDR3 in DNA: TGCAGCGTTGAAAGCCGGCACTTCAGCACAGATACGCAGTATTTT. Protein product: CSVESRHFSTDTQYF.

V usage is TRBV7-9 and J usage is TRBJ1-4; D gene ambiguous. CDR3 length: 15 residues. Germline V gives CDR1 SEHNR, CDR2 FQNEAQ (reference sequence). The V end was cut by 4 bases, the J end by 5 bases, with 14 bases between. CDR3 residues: CASSSLLGVNEKLFF. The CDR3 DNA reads TGTGCCAGCAGCTCACTTCTCGGGGTGAATGAAAAACTGTTTTTT.

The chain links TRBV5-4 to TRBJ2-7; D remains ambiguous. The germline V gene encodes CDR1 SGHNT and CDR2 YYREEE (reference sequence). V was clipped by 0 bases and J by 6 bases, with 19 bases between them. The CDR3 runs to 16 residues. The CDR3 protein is CASSLEGAPVGSEQYF. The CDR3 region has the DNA TGTGCCAGCAGCTTGGAGGGTGCTCCGGTGGGCTCCGAGCAGTACTTC.

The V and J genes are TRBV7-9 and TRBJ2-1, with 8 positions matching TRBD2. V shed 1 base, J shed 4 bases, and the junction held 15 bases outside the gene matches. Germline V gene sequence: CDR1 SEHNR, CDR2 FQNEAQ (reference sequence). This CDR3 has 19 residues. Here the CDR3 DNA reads TGTGCCAGCAGCTTAGGGGGCTGGGCCAACGGGAGGGCGTACAATGAGCAGTTCTTC. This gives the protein CASSLGGWANGRAYNEQFF. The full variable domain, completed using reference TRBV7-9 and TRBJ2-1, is DTGVSQNPRHKITKRGQNVTFRCDPISEHNRLYWYRQTLGQGPEFLTYFQNEAQLEKSRLLSDRFSAERPKGSFSTLEIQRTEQGDSAMYLCASSLGGWANGRAYNEQFFGPGTRLTVL.

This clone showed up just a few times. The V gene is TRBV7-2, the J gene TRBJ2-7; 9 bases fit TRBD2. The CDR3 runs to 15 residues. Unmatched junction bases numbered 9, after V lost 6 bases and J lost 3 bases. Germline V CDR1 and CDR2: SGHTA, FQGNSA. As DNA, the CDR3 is TGTGCCAGCAGAGCCAGAGCGGGAGGCTTCTACGAGCAGTACTTC. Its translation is CASRARAGGFYEQYF.

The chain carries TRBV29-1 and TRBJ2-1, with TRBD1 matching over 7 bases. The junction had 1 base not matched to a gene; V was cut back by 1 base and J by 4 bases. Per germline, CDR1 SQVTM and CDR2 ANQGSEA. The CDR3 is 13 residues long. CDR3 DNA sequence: TGCAGCGTTGAAGGACAGGGATACAATGAGCAGTTCTTC. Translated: CSVEGQGYNEQFF.

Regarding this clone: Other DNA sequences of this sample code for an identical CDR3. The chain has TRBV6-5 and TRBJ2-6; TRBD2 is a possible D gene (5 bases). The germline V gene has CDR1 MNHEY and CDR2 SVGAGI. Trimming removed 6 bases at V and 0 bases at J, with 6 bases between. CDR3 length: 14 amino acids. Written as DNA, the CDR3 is TGTGCCAGCAGCCGGGGCTCTGGGGCCAACGTCCTGACTTTC. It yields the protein CASSRGSGANVLTF.

CDR3 protein: CASSELAGTTGELFF. DNA of the CDR3: TGTGCCAGCAGCGAACTAGCGGGAACCACCGGGGAGCTGTTTTTT. The chain recombines TRBV7-8 with TRBJ2-2; TRBD2 matches 10 bases. With V trimmed by 5 bases and J by 4 bases, 4 bases remained unmatched. The CDR3 spans 15 residues. Germline CDR1 is SGHVS and CDR2 is FQNEAQ. Looking up the rest from reference TRBV7-8 and TRBJ2-2 gives the full variable domain: GAGVSQSPRYKVAKRGQDVALRCDPISGHVSLFWYQQALGQGPEFLTYFQNEAQLDKSGLPSDRFFAERPEGSVSTLKIQRTQQEDSAVYLCASSELAGTTGELFFGEGSRLTVL.

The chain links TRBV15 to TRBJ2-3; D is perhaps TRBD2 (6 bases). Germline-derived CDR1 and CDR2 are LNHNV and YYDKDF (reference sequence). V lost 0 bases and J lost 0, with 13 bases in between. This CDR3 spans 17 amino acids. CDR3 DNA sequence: TGTGCCACCAGCAGAGATCGAGTAGCGGCCAGCACAGATACGCAGTATTTT. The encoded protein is CATSRDRVAASTDTQYF. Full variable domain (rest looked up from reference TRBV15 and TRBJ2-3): DAMVIQNPRYQVTQFGKPVTLSCSQTLNHNVMYWYQQKSSQAPKLLFHYYDKDFNNEADTPDNFQSRRPNTSFCFLDIRSPGLGDTAMYLCATSRDRVAASTDTQYFGPGTRLTVL.

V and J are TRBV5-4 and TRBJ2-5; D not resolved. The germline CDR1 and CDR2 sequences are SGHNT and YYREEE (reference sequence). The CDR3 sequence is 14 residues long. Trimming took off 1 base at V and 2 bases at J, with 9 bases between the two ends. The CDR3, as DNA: TGTGCCAGCAGCTTGTTCCTCCTTCAAGAGACCCAGTACTTC. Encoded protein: CASSLFLLQETQYF.

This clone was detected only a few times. The CDR3 nucleotides are TGCGCCAGCAGCCATGAAACCTTCGGGACCGGCACCTACGAGCAGTACTTC. Protein product: CASSHETFGTGTYEQYF. V and J are TRBV4-3 and TRBJ2-7, with D perhaps assigned TRBD1 or TRBD2 (5 bases each). Trimming took 3 bases from V and 2 from J, leaving 20 bases between them. The CDR3 is 17 residues long. CDR1 and CDR2 from the germline V gene are LGHNA and YSLEER.

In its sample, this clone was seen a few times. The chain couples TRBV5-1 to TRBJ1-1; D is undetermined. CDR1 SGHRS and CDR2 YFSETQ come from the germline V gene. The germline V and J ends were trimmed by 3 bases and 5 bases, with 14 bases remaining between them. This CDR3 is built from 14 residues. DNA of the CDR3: TGCGCCAGCAGCTCGGAGTGGGGTAAAACTGAAGCTTTCTTT. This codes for CASSSEWGKTEAFF.

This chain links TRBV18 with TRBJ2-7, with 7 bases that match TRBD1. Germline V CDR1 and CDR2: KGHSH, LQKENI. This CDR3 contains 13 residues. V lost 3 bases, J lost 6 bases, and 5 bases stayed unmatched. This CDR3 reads CASSPRDSFEQYF. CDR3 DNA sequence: TGTGCCAGCTCACCCCGGGACAGCTTCGAGCAGTACTTC.

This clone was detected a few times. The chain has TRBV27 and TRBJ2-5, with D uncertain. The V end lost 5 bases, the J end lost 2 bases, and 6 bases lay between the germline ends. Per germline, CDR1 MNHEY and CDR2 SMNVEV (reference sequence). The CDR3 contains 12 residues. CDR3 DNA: TGTGCCAGCAGTCATACGCAAGAGACCCAGTACTTC. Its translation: CASSHTQETQYF.

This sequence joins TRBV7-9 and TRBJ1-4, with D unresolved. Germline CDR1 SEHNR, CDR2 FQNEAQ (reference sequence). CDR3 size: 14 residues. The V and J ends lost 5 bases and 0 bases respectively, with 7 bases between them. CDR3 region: CASSERATNEKLFF. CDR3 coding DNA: TGTGCCAGCAGCGAAAGAGCAACTAATGAAAAACTGTTTTTT.

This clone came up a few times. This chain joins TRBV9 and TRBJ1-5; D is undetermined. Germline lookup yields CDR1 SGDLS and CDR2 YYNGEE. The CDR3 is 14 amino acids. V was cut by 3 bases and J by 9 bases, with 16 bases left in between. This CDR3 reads CASSASEALGPQHF. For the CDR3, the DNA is TGTGCCAGCAGCGCGTCGGAGGCCCTAGGGCCCCAGCATTTT.

The DNA for the CDR3 is TGTGCCAGCAGTTTATGGGGGGACAATGAGCAGTTCTTC. It specifies CASSLWGDNEQFF. The chain combines TRBV28 with TRBJ2-1, with D possibly being TRBD1 or TRBD2 (5 bases each). The CDR3 has 13 residues. CDR1 and CDR2 (germline): MDHEN, SYDVKM. Trimming removed 0 bases at V and 5 bases at J, with 5 bases between.

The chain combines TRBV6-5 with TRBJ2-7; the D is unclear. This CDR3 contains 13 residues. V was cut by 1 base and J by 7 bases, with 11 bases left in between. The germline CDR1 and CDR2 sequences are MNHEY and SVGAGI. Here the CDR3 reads CASSYFGATEQYF. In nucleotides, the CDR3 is TGTGCCAGCAGTTACTTTGGAGCCACGGAGCAGTACTTC.

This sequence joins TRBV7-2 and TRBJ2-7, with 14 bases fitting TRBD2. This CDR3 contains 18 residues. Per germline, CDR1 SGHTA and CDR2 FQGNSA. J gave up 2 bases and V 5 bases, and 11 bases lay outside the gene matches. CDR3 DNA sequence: TGTGCCAGCAGCGCACGTCCGGTGACTAGCGGGAGGGCCTACGAGCAGTACTTC. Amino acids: CASSARPVTSGRAYEQYF.

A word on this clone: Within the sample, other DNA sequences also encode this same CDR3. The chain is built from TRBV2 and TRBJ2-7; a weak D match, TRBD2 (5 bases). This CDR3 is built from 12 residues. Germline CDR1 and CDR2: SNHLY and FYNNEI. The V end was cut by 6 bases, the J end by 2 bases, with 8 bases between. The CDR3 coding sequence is TGTGCCAGCAGCGGAGGCCCCTACGAGCAGTACTTC. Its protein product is CASSGGPYEQYF.

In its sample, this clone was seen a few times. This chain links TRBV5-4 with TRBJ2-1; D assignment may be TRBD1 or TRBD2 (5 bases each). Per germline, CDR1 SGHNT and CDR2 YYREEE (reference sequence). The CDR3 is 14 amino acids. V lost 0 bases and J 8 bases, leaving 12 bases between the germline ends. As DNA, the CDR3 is TGTGCCAGCAGCTTGGGATTGGGGGTCGATGAGCAGTTCTTC. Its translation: CASSLGLGVDEQFF.

For the CDR3, the DNA is TGCGCCAGCAGCTTGCGTTCTGGGGCCAACGTCCTGACTTTC. Amino acid sequence: CASSLRSGANVLTF. This rearrangement joins TRBV5-1 to TRBJ2-6; D unresolved. Germline V gene lookup returns CDR1 SGHRS and CDR2 YFSETQ. Trimming stripped 1 base from V and 1 base from J, with 3 bases between. CDR3 length equals 14 residues.

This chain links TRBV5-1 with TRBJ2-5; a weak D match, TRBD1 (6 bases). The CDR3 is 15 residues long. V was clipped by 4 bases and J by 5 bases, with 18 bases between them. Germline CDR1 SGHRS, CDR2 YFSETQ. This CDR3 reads CASSEGHTSSETQYF. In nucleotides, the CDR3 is TGCGCCAGCAGCGAGGGACACACATCCTCTGAGACCCAGTACTTC.

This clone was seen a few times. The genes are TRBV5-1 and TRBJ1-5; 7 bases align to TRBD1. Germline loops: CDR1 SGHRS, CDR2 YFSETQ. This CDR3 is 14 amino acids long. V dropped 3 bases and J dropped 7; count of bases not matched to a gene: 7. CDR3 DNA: TGCGCCAGCAGCTCCACAGGGGCTGGACAGCCCCAGCATTTT. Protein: CASSSTGAGQPQHF.

In DNA form, the CDR3 reads TGCGCCAGCAGGGTTTCGGGAGGGACCGGGGAGCTGTTTTTT. Amino acids: CASRVSGGTGELFF. The chain links TRBV10-2 to TRBJ2-2, with TRBD2 matching 8 bases. This CDR3 region has 14 residues. CDR1 is WSHSY and CDR2 is SAAADI in the germline V gene. V shed 6 bases and J 5 bases; nucleotides not matched to a gene: 5.

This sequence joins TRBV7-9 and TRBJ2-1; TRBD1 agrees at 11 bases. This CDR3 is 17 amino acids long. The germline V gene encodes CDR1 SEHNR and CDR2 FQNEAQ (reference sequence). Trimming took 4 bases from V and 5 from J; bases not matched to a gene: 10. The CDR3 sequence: CASSSRWGQGVNNEQFF. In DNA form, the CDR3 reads TGTGCCAGCAGCTCTCGTTGGGGACAGGGGGTTAACAATGAGCAGTTCTTC.

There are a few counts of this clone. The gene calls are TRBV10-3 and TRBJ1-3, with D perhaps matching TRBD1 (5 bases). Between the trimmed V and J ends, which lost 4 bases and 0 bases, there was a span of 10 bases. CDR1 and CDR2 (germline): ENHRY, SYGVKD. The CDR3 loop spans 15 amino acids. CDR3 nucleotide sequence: TGTGCCATCAGTGGGTCTGGACACTCTGGAAACACCATATATTTT. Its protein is CAISGSGHSGNTIYF.

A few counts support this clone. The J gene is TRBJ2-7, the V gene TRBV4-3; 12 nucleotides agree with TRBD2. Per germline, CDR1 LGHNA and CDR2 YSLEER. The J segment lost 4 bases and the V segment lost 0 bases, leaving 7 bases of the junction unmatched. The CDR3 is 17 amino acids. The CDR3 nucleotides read TGCGCCAGCAGCCAAGATTGGGTAGGGACTAGCGGGTACGAGCAGTACTTC. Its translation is CASSQDWVGTSGYEQYF.